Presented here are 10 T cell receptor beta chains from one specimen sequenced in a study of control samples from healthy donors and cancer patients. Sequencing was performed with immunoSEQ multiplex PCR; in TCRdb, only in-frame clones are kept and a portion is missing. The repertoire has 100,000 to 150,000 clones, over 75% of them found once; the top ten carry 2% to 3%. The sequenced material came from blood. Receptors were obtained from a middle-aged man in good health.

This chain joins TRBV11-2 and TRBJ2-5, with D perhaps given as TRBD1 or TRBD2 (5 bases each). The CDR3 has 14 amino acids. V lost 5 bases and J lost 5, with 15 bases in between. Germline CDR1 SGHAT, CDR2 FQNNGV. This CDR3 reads CASSPGPDRETQYF. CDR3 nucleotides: TGTGCCAGCAGCCCGGGACCCGATCGGGAGACCCAGTACTTC.

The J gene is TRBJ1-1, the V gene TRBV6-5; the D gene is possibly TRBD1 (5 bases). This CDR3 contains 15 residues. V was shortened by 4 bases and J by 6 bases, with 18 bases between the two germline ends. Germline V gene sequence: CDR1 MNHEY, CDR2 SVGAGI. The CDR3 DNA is TGTGCCAGCAGTTCCCCGGGACGGAGTGGAGCTGAAGCTTTCTTT. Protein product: CASSSPGRSGAEAFF.

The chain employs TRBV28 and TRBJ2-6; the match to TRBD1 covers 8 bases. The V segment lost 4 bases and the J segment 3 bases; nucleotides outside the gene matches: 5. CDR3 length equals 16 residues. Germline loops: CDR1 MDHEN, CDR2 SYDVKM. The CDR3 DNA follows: TGTGCCAGCAGTTCCCCGGGACAGGTTGGGGCCAACGTCCTGACTTTC. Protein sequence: CASSSPGQVGANVLTF.

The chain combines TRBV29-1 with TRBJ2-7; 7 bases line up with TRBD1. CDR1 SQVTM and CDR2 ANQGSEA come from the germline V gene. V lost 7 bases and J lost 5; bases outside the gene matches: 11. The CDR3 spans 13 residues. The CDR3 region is CSAQTGLGNEQYF. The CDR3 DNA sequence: TGCAGCGCACAGACAGGGTTGGGCAACGAGCAGTACTTC.

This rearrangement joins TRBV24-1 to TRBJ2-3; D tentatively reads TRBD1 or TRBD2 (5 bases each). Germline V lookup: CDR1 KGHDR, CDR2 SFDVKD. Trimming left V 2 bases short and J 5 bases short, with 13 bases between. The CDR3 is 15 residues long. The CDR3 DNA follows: TGTGCCACCAGTGATTCGCTGGGACCGGGAGATACGCAGTATTTT. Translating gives CATSDSLGPGDTQYF.

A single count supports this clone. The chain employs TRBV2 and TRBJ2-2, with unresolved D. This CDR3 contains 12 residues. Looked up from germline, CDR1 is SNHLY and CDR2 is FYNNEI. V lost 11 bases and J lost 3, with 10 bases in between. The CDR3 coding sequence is TGTGCCGTGACGAGGTACACCGGGGAGCTGTTTTTT. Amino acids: CAVTRYTGELFF.

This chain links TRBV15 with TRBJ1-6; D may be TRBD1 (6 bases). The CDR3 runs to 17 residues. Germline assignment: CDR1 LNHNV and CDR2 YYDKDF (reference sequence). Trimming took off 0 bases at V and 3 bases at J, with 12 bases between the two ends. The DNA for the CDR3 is TGTGCCACCAGCAGAGATCAGGGGTTCGACTATAATTCACCCCTCCACTTT. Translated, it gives CATSRDQGFDYNSPLHF.

The CDR3 reads CASSDELFRGLNSPLHF. CDR3 DNA: TGTGCCAGCAGCGACGAATTATTCCGGGGCCTCAATTCACCCCTCCACTTT. This chain joins TRBV7-9 and TRBJ1-6; D is perhaps TRBD1 (5 bases). The CDR3 has 17 amino acids. V was shortened by 5 bases and J by 7 bases, with 21 bases between the two germline ends. CDR1 and CDR2 (germline): SEHNR, FQNEAQ (reference sequence).

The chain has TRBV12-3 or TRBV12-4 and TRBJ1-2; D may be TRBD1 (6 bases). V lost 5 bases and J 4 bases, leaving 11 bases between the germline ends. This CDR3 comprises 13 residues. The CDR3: CASSQQGGYGYTF. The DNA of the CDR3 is TGTGCCAGCAGTCAACAGGGAGGCTATGGCTACACCTTC.

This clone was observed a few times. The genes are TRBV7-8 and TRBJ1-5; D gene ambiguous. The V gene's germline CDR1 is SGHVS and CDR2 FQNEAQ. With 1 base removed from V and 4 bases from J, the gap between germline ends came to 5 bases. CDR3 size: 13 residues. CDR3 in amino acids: CASSLVGNQPQHF. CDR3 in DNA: TGTGCCAGCAGCTTAGTCGGTAATCAGCCCCAGCATTTT.